Detailed here is one TCR beta chain. Its antigen is unknown. Within one base of it there is no much larger clone, and no base qualities were kept. The identical CDR3 is also encoded by other nucleotide sequences in the sample. According to the germline V gene (reference sequence), CDR1 reads GTSNPN and CDR2 reads SVGIG. Spanning cysteine to phenylalanine, the CDR3 consists of 11 amino acids. This entry keeps only the CDR3 DNA: 33 bases, framed from base 1. The V end loses 0 bases and the J end loses 2 bases, and a stretch of 2 bases separates them. This record belongs to a study of beta chain features in type 1 diabetes (dated by TCRdb to between 2018 and 2020). Study-level background: No differences in mean age, gender distribution, total cell number or subset yield were found between patients and healthy donors. A total of roughly 100,000,000 sorted cells were examined across all samples, and the number of cells per subset was strongly correlated with RNA yield. Naive and central memory subsets were obtained from all 28 donors, but regulatory and stem cell-like memory subsets were isolated from only 8 patients and roughly 8 healthy donors. The study compared the TCRB repertoires of sorted circulating CD4+ T cell subsets in recently diagnosed type 1 diabetes patients with those in matched healthy donors.

A single peripheral blood draw of around 120 mL on average was collected from each donor into heparinised tubes. Using a panel that included CD45RO, CCR7, CD25, CD127, CD95 and CD27, naive, central memory, regulatory and stem cell-like memory CD4+ T cells were sorted on a BD FACSAria II. All sorted populations exceeded 95% purity. PBMCs were separated immediately by Lymphoprep density gradient centrifugation and were stained directly, without being cultured. To minimize batch effects, samples were stained and sorted in pairs, one healthy donor with one patient per experiment. Here is what the overall study found, with its caveats: Because cDNA was sequenced instead of genomic DNA, activated cells with high expression could be over-represented, although the groups did not differ in activation or CD3 levels. A moderate but significant shortening of TCRB CDR3 length was observed in type 1 diabetes patients in all four CD4+ subsets. Patients with type 1 diabetes made fewer insertions and deleted more nucleotides at VDJ recombination sites, implying thymic rearrangement abnormalities. Naive, central memory and regulatory TCRB repertoires appeared to be more similar among patients than among healthy donors. Because the HLA sub-analyses included only small numbers of individuals, any influence of HLA type on TCRB rearrangement was left unresolved. PCR may preferentially amplify shorter templates, but because patient and control samples were amplified and corrected together, any resulting skew would affect both groups equally.

The entire isolated RNA was reverse transcribed using the High Capacity cDNA Reverse Transcription Kit, and thus expressed TCRB transcripts were sequenced. Naive, central memory and regulatory T cell samples underwent deep immunoSEQ sequencing, averaging around 3.7 million total reads per sample. Sorted cells were lysed in RLT buffer, and RNA was extracted using DNase-treated RNeasy Micro or Mini kits according to cell number. To prevent cross-contamination, each cell subset was processed individually, whereas patient and healthy donor samples were processed jointly. TCRB sequences were amplified from cDNA with the immunoSEQ multiplex PCR, producing 87-bp fragments spanning the CDR3 region. Sequencing of the amplicons was done on the Illumina HiSeq platform. The study's own analysis went as follows. PCR bias was computationally corrected using synthetic template baselines, reads within Hamming distance 2 were collapsed, and singletons that could not be merged were discarded. Reads were aligned against IMGT so that V, D and J genes, CDR3 length and insertions or deletions at six rearrangement sites could be assigned. Within each subset, clonotype counts were normalized to sorted cell number, and only after that were true diversity and Gini coefficients computed with the tcR R package. Repertoire sharing was quantified using the overlap coefficient calculated on TCRB nucleotide sequences. Out-of-frame TCRB sequences from naive cells were analyzed to stand in for the pre-selection repertoire. This immuneACCESS table, as held by TCRdb, lists in-frame sequences with V and J called but not all clones. Of the missing ones, under half trace to an unresolved V gene in checked studies; the others have no known cause. V, J and clone size were drawn from that table, and D and trimming were deduced from the DNA. The sample table contains approximately 470,000 clones; only one count was recorded for roughly 31% of them. The ten largest clonotypes hold more than 0.055% of the sample.

Sequenced sample: naive CD4+ T cells from blood. The sample's cell subset or site label, decoded: true naive CD4+ T cells. This TCR derives from a man between 18 and 35 years old in good health. The chain is encoded by TRBV30 joined to TRBJ2-7, with the D gene uncertain. CDR3 loop: CAWSVAYEQYF. The bases read TGTGCCTGGAGTGTGGCCTACGAGCAGTACTTC.